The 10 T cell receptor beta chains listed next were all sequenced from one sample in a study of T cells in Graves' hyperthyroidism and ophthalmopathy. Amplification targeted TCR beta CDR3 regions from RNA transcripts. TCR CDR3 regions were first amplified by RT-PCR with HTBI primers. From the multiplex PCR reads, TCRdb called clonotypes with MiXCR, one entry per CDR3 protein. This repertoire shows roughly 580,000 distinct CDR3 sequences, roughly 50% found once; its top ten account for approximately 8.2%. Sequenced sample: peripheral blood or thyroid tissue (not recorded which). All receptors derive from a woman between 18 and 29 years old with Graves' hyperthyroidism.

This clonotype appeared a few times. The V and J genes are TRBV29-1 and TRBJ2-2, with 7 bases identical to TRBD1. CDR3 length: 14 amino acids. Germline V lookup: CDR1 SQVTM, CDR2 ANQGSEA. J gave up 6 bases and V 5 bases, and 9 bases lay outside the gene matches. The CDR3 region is CSVKYDRVAGELFF. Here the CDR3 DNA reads TGCAGCGTTAAATACGACAGGGTGGCCGGGGAGCTGTTTTTT.

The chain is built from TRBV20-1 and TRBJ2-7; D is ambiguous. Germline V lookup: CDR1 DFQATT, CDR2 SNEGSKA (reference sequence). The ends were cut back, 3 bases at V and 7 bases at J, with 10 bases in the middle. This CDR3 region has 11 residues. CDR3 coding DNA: TGCAGTGCTAGTCATCCCGGGGAGCAGTACTTC. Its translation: CSASHPGEQYF.

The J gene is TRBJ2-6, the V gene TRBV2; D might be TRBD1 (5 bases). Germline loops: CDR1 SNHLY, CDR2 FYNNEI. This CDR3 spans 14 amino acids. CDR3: CVFAWQGGANVLTF. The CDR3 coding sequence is TGTGTCTTCGCCTGGCAGGGTGGGGCCAACGTCCTGACTTTC.

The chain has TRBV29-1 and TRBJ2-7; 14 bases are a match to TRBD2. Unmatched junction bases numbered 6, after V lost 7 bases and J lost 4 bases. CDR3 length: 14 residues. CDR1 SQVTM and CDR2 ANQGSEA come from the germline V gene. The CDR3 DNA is TGCAGCGCCGTCAGGACTAGCGGGGGGTACGAGCAGTACTTC. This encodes CSAVRTSGGYEQYF.

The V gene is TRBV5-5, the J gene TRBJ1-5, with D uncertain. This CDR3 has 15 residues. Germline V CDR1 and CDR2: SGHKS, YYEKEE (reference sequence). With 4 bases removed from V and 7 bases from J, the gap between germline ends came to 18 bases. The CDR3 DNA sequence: TGTGCCAGCAGCCAAGATAGTACGCCGGGGCAGCCCCAGCATTTT. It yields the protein CASSQDSTPGQPQHF.

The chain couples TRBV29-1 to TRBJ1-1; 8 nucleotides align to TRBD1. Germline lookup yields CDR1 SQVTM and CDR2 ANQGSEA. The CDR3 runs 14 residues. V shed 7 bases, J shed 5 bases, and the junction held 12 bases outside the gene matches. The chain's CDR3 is CSGGQGGKETEAFF. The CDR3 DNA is TGCAGCGGAGGACAGGGCGGGAAGGAGACTGAAGCTTTCTTT.

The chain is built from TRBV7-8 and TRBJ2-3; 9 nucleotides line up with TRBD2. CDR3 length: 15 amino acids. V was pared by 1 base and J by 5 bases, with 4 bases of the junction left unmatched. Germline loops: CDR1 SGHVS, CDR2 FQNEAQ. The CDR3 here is CASSLGGLAQDTQYF. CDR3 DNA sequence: TGTGCCAGCAGCTTAGGTGGACTAGCGCAAGATACGCAGTATTTT.

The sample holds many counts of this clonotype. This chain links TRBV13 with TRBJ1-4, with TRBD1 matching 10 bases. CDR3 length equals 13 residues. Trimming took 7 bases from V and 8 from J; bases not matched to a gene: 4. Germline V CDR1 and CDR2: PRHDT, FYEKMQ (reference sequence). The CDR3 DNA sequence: TGTGCCAGCAAAGGGACAGGGGACGAAAAACTGTTTTTT. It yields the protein CASKGTGDEKLFF.

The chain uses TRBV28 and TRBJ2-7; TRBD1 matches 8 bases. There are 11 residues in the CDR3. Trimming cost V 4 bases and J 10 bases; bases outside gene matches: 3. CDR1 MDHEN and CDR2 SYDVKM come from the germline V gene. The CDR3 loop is CASSWDRHQYF. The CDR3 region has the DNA TGTGCCAGCAGTTGGGACAGGCATCAGTACTTC.

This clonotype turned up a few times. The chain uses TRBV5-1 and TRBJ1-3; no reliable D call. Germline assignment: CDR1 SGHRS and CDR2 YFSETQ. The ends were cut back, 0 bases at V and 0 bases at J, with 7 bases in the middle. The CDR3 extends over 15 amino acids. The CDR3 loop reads CASSLGGDSGNTIYF. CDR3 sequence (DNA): TGCGCCAGCAGCTTGGGTGGGGACTCTGGAAACACCATATATTTT.